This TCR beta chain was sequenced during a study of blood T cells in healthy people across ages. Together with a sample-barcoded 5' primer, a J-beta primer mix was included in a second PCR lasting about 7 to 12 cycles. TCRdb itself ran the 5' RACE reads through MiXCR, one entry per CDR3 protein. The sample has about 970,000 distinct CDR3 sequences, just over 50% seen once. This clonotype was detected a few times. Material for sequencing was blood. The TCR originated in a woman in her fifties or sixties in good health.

The CDR3 bases are TGTGCCAGCAGTTCCCAAGCCCGCGAGCAGTACTTC. It yields the protein CASSSQAREQYF. This rearrangement joins TRBV28 to TRBJ2-4; D remains unclear. The last part of the DNA fits TRBJ2-7 better; the J call may be wrong. CDR1 is MDHEN and CDR2 is SYDVKM in the germline V gene. The CDR3 length is 12 residues.